This T cell receptor (beta chain) was recovered during a study of shared clonotypes between healthy human individuals. As regards this clone: The target antigen is unknown.

Study-level results: In having few donors, the study represented limited genetic and exposure-history diversity.

Germline CDR1 reads SGHDT; CDR2 reads YYEEEE. CDR3 length: 15 residues. J lost 0 bases, V lost 3 bases, and 5 bases had no gene match. Among the unsorted PBMC samples, replicate PCRs used roughly 300 ng DNA, about 30,000 T cell genomes. Data came from immunoSEQ multiplex PCR; TCRdb stores just in-frame clones and leaves some out. The sample includes approximately 510,000 clones, more than 65% of them seen just once. Unsorted samples, those not sorted, used roughly 99 million PBMCs for genomic DNA. This receptor was obtained from a woman in her thirties or forties in good health. Some clones in this sample may be carry-over from other donors' samples. The V and J genes are TRBV5-6 and TRBJ1-1; 7 bases are a match to TRBD1. Sample: PBMCs. CDR3 sequence reads: CASSSGQPMNTEAFF. The CDR3 DNA reads as TGTGCCAGCAGCTCGGGACAGCCAATGAACACTGAAGCTTTCTTT.